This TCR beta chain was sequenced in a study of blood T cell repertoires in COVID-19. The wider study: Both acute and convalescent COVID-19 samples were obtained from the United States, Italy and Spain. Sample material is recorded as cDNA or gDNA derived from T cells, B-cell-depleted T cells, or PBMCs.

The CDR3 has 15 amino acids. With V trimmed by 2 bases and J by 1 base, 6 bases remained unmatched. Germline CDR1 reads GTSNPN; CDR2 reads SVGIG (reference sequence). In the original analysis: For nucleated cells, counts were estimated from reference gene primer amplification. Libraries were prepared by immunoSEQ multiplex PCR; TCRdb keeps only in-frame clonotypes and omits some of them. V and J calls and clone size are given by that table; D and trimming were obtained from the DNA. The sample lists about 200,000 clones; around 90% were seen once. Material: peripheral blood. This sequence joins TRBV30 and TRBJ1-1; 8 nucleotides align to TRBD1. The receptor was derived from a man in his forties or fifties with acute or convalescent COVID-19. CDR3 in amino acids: CAWSNLGQANTEAFF. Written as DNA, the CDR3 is TGTGCCTGGAGTAACCTGGGACAGGCGAACACTGAAGCTTTCTTT.